This T cell receptor (beta chain) was profiled in a study of blood T cell repertoires in COVID-19. At the level of the study: Samples came from the United States, Italy and Spain, spanning acute and convalescent COVID-19. Sample material is recorded as cDNA or gDNA derived from T cells, B-cell-depleted T cells, or PBMCs.

As processed by the authors: Quantification of nucleated cells was approximated via reference gene primer amplification. Libraries were prepared by immunoSEQ multiplex PCR; TCRdb keeps only in-frame clonotypes and omits some of them. V and J calls and clone size come straight from that table; D and trimming were deduced from the DNA. The repertoire holds under 70,000 clones, about 86% seen once, with approximately 6% in the top ten. The CDR3 is 15 amino acids. Germline V gene data show CDR1 as MNHEY and CDR2 as SMNVEV (reference sequence). The ends were cut back, 1 base at V and 1 base at J, with 9 bases in the middle.

This TCR came from a woman aged 55 to 70 with COVID-19, enrolled during active disease. This chain uses TRBV27 with TRBJ2-3; D is ambiguous. The sequencing input was peripheral blood. The CDR3 DNA follows: TGTGCCAGCAGTTTATTGAGTCGTGGCACAGATACGCAGTATTTT. Its protein is CASSLLSRGTDTQYF.